This TCR beta chain was sequenced during a study of PD-1 blockade in classical Hodgkin lymphoma. Turning to the study itself: Intravenous delivery of nivolumab at 3 mg/kg to patients occurred every 2 weeks.

Sequencing used immunoSEQ multiplex PCR; TCRdb keeps in-frame clones, though not all of them. The data contain fewer than 95,000 clones, 83% of them singletons. Trimming cost V 5 bases and J 3 bases, with 9 bases left between them. The germline V gene encodes CDR1 PRHDT and CDR2 FYEKMQ (reference sequence). The CDR3 is made up of 13 amino acids. The time point was: cycle 4 day 1 (C4D1), after 5 to 7 weeks of nivolumab. Every one of the patients relapsed after autologous stem cell transplantation (brentuximab vedotin exposure was variable). The clonotype comes from a human donor with classical Hodgkin lymphoma. The chain is built from TRBV13 and TRBJ2-3, with D unclear. The sample here was peripheral blood mononuclear cells (PBMCs), taken before the fourth cycle of nivolumab. The CDR3 protein is CASSHYGTDTQYF. In DNA form, the CDR3 reads TGTGCCAGCAGCCATTATGGGACAGATACGCAGTATTTT.